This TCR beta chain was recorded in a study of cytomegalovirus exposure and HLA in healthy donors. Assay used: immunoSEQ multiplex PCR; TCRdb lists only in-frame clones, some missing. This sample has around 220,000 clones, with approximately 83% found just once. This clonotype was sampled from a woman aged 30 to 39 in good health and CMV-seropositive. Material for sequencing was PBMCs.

CDR3 sequence: CASSQSTGVWETQYF. The CDR3 region has the DNA TGTGCCAGCAGCCAATCCACAGGAGTTTGGGAGACCCAGTACTTC. The gene calls are TRBV28 and TRBJ2-5, with D possibly TRBD1 on 5 matching bases. The CDR3 runs 15 residues. With 6 bases removed from V and 5 bases from J, the gap between germline ends came to 19 bases. Germline CDR1 is MDHEN and CDR2 is SYDVKM.